This T cell receptor (beta chain) was captured in a study of blood T cell repertoires in COVID-19. Ages ranged from about 18 to 100 years, with residence in under 25 US areas. Participants' own reports of clinical history determined their cohort assignment. Donors in Cohort 3 who had recovered were those with two negative PCRs, healthcare professional clearance, or resolution of their symptoms. CDR1 is MDHEN and CDR2 is SYDVKM in the germline V gene. CDR3 length: 14 residues. V was pared by 8 bases and J by 8 bases, with 16 bases between. Profiling relied on immunoSEQ multiplex PCR, and the TCRdb table lists in-frame clones only, not all of them. The sample records around 250,000 clones, around 84% being singletons.

This rearrangement joins TRBV28 to TRBJ1-6; no definite D call. Sequenced: PBMCs or T cells enriched from blood (not recorded which). This receptor was identified in a woman between 45 and 65 years old who had recovered from COVID-19. Written as DNA, the CDR3 is TGTGCCAGCGGGAGCCTTTGGGTTTATTCACCCCTCCACTTT. Residues: CASGSLWVYSPLHF.